The 3 T cell receptor beta chains reported below all come from one sample, sequenced in a study of T cell responses to AZD1222 COVID-19 vaccine. Libraries were prepared by immunoSEQ multiplex PCR; TCRdb keeps only in-frame clonotypes and omits some of them. The sample has 95,000 to 150,000 clones; 70% to 90% are singletons. Sequencing used peripheral blood, obtained on day 0 of AZD1222 vaccination. Receptor source: an adult in good health.

The chain has TRBV3-1 (or the pseudogene TRBV3-2) and TRBJ1-1; D not certain. The CDR3 totals 13 residues. The germline V gene has CDR1 LGHDT and CDR2 YNNKEL (reference sequence). Trimming took off 5 bases at V and 0 bases at J, with 7 bases between the two ends. CDR3 bases: TGTGCCAGCAGCAGGGATTTGAACACTGAAGCTTTCTTT. This translates into CASSRDLNTEAFF.

The CDR3 DNA sequence: TGCGCCAGCAGCCCGGAGGGACAAGGGAGCACTGAAGCTTTCTTT. Its protein is CASSPEGQGSTEAFF. The chain combines TRBV5-1 with TRBJ1-1; a weak D match, TRBD1 (6 bases). Trimming removed 4 bases at V and 4 bases at J, with 17 bases between. CDR1 and CDR2 (germline): SGHRS, YFSETQ. This CDR3 has 15 amino acids.

By sample fraction, this clone is medium-sized. Within the sample, other DNA sequences also encode this same CDR3. V is TRBV2 and J is TRBJ1-2; D is unresolved. Looked up from germline, CDR1 is SNHLY and CDR2 is FYNNEI. The V gene lost 2 bases and the J gene lost 5 bases, with 6 bases spanning the gap. CDR3 length: 12 residues. CDR3 protein: CASSEMGYGYTF. As DNA, the CDR3 is TGTGCCAGCAGTGAAATGGGGTATGGCTACACCTTC.